This T cell receptor beta chain was obtained from a study of blood T cells in healthy people across ages. With 1 base removed from V and 0 bases from J, the gap between germline ends came to 12 bases. The CDR3 has 18 residues. Germline loops: CDR1 KGHDR, CDR2 SFDVKD. Then a second PCR, running about 6 to 12 cycles, was carried out with a sample-barcoded 5' primer and a J-beta primer mix. TCRdb recomputed calls from the 5' RACE reads with MiXCR, one row per CDR3 protein. Counted here are just under 900,000 distinct CDR3 sequences, around 28% occurring once; the ten biggest clones make up 17%. This clonotype was seen at least ten times.

This receptor was obtained from a woman older than 75 in good health. The V gene is TRBV24-1, the J gene TRBJ2-6; possible D gene TRBD2, 6 bases. Sequencing was carried out using blood. CDR3 region: CATSDFGRSSSGANVLTF. In nucleotides, the CDR3 is TGTGCCACCAGTGATTTCGGGAGATCTTCCTCTGGGGCCAACGTCCTGACTTTC.